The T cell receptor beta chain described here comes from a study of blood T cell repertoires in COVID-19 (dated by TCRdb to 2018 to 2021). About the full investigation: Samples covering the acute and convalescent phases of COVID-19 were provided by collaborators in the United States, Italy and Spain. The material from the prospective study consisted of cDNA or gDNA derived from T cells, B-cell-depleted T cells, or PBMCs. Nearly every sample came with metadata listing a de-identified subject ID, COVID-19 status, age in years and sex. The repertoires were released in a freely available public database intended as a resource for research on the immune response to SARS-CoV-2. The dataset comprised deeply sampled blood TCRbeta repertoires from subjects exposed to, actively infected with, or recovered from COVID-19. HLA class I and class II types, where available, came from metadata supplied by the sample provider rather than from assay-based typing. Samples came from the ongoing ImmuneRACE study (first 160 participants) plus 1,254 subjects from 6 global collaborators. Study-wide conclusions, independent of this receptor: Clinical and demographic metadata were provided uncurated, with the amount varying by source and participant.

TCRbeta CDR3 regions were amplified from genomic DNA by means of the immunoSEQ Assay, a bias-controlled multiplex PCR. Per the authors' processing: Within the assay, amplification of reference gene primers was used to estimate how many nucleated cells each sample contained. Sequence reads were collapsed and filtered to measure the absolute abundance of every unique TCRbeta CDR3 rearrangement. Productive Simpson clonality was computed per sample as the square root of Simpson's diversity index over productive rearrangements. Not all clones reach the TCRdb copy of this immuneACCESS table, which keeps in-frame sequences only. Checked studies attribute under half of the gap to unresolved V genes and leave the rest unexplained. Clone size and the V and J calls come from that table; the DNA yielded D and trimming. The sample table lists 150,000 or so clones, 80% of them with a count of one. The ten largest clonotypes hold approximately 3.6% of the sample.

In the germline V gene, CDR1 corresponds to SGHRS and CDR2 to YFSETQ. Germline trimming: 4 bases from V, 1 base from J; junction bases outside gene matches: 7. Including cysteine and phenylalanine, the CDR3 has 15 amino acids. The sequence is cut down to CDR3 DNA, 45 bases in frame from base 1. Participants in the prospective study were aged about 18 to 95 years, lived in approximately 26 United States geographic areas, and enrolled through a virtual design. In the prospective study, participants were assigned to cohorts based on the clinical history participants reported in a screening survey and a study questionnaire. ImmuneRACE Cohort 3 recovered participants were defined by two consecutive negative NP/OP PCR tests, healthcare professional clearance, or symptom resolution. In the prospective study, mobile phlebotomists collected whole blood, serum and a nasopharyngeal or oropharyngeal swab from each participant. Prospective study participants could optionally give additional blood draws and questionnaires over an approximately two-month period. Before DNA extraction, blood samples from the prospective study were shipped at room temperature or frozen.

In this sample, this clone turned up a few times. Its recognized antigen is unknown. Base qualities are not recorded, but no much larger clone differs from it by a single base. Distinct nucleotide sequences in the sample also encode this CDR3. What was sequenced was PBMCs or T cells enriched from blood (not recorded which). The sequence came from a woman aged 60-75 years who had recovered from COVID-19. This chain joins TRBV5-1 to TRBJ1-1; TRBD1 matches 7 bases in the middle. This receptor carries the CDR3 CASSPGQVGNTEAFF. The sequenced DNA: TGCGCCAGCAGCCCCGGACAGGTTGGGAACACTGAAGCTTTCTTT.